A selection of T cell receptor beta chains follows, all from one sample in a study of blood T cell repertoires in COVID-19. Sequencing used immunoSEQ multiplex PCR; TCRdb keeps in-frame clones, though not all of them. The sample yields around 300,000 clones, more than 80% seen once. Input material: peripheral blood. The receptors originated from a woman aged 45-59 years with COVID-19, enrolled during active disease. Both conserved end residues are trimmed from each CDR3. Some rows mark clone size as missing; the rest say once, few, many or name a class of expanded clone.

TRBV19	NA	ASSRDSYSGSYEQY
TRBV5-1	once	ASSLDRAPNEKLF
TRBV13	NA	ASSLVVRQGALNYEQY
TRBV6-5	NA	ASGTGRGLNTIY
TRBV6-5	NA	ASRGVLRVQY
TRBV3-1/TRBV3-2	NA	ASSQTLRLAGDEQY
TRBV24-1	once	ATSDPTMGSEQF
TRBV30	NA	AWEDRNYGYT
TRBV19	NA	ASSIVWHTEAF
TRBV18	NA	ASSSDRADNEQF
TRBV28	NA	ASSLYTDTQY
TRBV19	NA	ASNTGTSGTDTQY
TRBV27	NA	ASKGQVNTGELF
TRBV19	many	ASDPRQGALSKLF
TRBV3-1/TRBV3-2	NA	ASIKRGAAGEQY
TRBV27	NA	ASSLWGTSGYNEQF
TRBV2	NA	ASSGAGRIDQPQH
TRBV5-1	NA	ASSSRQGDEKLF
TRBV7-3	NA	ASRLAGGPTYEQY
TRBV11-2	NA	ASSLRGGASGDYEQY
TRBV18	once	ASSHPDRGDYGYT
TRBV6-1	NA	ASSERPGGRGTDTQY
TRBV5-6	NA	ASSFHRGG
TRBV5-6	NA	ASRPPPRDRGLYSYGYT
TRBV6-2/TRBV6-3	NA	ASSYRGTGNNEQF
TRBV7-9	NA	ASAKGPSNQPQH
TRBV5-1	NA	ASRQDRRAEAF
TRBV7-3	NA	ASSPGLAEYNEQF
TRBV5-8	NA	ASSFPISGPNTGELF
TRBV5-1	NA	ASSYGTGVGNTIY
TRBV6-5	NA	ASSPRTSGSYEQY
TRBV5-1	NA	ASSLAGQGTTDTQY
TRBV28	NA	ASRPTGFGTNEKLF
TRBV5-6	NA	ASSYPSGSGGNEQF
TRBV12-3/TRBV12-4	NA	ASTQTGNTIY
TRBV11-3	NA	ASSDRGRTDTQY
TRBV24-1	NA	ATSDLQGMDGTQY
TRBV7-2	few	ASSLREGGSTEAF
TRBV5-5	NA	ASSLEGGRAAYEQY
TRBV6-5	once	ASSFGLAEETQY
TRBV27	NA	ASSPSTGSTLLNIQY
TRBV25-1	NA	ASSEWGQASREQY
TRBV5-1	NA	ASSLTKGYEQY
TRBV5-1	NA	ASSLTGGPQETQY
TRBV7-9	NA	ASSLGWLNTEAF
TRBV20-1	NA	SASRQNEAF
TRBV9	NA	ASRLGQGNTEAF
TRBV28	NA	ASSLEGSPYEQY
TRBV14	NA	ASSNSGGGYNEQF